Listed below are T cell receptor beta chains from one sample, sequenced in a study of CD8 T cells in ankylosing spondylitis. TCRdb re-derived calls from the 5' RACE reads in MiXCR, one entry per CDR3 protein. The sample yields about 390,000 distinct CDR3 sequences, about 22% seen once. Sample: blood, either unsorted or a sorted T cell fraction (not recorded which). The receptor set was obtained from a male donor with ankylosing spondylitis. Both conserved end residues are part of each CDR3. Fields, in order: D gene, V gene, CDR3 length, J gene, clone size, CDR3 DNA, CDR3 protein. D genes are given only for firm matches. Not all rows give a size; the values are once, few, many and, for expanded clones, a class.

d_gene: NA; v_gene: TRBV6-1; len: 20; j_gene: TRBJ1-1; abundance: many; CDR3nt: TGTGCCAGCAGGAATGCGGGCCGGTACCAGCAGTGGACACCGAACACTGAAGCTTTCTTT; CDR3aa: CASRNAGRYQQWTPNTEAFF
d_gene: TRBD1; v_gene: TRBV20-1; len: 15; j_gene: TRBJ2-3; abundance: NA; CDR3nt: TGCAGTGCTGATGCGGGACAGGCGTTCACAGATACGCAGTATTTT; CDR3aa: CSADAGQAFTDTQYF
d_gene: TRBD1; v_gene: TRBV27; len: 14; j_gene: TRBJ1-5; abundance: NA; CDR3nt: TGTGCCAGCAGTTATCGACAGGGTTTACAGCCCCAGCATTTT; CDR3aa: CASSYRQGLQPQHF
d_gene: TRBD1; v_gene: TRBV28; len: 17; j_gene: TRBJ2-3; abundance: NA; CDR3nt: TGTGCCAGCAGTCCAAGGACAGGGGGGGTAGGAACAGATACGCAGTATTTT; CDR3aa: CASSPRTGGVGTDTQYF
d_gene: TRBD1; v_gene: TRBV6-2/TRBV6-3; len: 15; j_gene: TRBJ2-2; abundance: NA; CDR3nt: TGTGCCAGCAGCAGACAGGGGACGGGGACCGGGGAGCTGTTTTTT; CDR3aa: CASSRQGTGTGELFF
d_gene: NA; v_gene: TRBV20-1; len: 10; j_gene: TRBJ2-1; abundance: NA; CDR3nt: TGCAGTGCCTACCCTAACGAGCAGTTCTTC; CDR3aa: CSAYPNEQFF
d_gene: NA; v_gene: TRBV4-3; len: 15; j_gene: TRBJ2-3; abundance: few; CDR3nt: TGCGCCAGCAGCCAAGAGAATCTGGACACAGATACGCAGTATTTT; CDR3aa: CASSQENLDTDTQYF
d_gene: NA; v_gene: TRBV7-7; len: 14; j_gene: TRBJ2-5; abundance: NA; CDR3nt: TGTGCTAGCAGCAAGAGACCGGCCCAAGAGACCCAGTACTTC; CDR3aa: CASSKRPAQETQYF
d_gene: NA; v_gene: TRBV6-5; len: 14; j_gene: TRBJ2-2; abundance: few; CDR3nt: TGTGCCAGCAGTTACCAGGGGAACACCGGGGAGCTGTTTTTT; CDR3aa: CASSYQGNTGELFF
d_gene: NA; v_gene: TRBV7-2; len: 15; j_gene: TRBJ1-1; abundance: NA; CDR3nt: TGTGCCAGCAGCTTATGGGCGGTTATGAACACTGAAGCTTTCTTT; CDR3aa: CASSLWAVMNTEAFF
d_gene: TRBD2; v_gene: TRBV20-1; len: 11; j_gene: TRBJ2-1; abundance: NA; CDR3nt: TGCAGGGCGACCGCGGGGGAGCTAGGACTCTTC; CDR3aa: CRATAGELGLF
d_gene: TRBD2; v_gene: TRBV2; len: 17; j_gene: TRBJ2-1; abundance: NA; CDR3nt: TGTGCCAGCCAATGGGGACTAGCGGGAAGATCCTACAATGAGCAGTTCTTC; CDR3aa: CASQWGLAGRSYNEQFF
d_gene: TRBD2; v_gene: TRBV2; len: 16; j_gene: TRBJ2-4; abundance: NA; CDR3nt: TGTGCCAGCAGCTTTCAGCGGGAGATTGAGGGAAACATTCAGTACTTC; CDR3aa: CASSFQREIEGNIQYF
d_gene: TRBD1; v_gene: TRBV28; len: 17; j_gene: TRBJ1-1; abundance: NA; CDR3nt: TGTGCCAGCAGTTTCCCAGACAGGGAGGGCATGAACACTGAAGCTTTCTTT; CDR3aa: CASSFPDREGMNTEAFF
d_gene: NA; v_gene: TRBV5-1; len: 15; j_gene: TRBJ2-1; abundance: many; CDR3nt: TGCGCCAGCAGCTTGGAACTAGCCTCCTACAATGAGCAGTTCTTC; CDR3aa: CASSLELASYNEQFF
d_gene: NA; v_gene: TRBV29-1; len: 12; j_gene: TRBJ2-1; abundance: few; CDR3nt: TGCAGCGTTGAAGGGGTAGGGCGGGTAGTCTTCTTC; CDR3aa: CSVEGVGRVVFF
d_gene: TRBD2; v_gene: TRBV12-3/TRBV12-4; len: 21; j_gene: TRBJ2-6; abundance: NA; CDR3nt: TGTGCCAGCAGTTTTCCTAGCGGGTCAGACTACGCCCCAGCTGGGGCCAACGTCCTGACTTTC; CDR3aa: CASSFPSGSDYAPAGANVLTF
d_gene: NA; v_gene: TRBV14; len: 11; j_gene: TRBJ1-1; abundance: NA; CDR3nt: TGTGCCAGCAGCCAAGTTCCAGCGGCTTTCTTT; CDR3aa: CASSQVPAAFF
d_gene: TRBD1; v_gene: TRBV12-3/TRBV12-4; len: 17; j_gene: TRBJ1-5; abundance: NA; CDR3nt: TGTGCCAGCAGCAAAGACAGGGGGCCTCAGCGCAATCAGCCCCAGCATTTT; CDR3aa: CASSKDRGPQRNQPQHF
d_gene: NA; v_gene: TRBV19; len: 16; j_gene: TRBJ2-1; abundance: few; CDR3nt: TGTGCCAGTAGTAAGTACAGGGTTCGGGGAGTCCATGAGCAGTTCTTC; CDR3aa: CASSKYRVRGVHEQFF
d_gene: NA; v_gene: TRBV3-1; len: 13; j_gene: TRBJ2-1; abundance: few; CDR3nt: TGTGCCAGCAGCCAAGGCACGGTTTATGAGCAGTTCTTC; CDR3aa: CASSQGTVYEQFF
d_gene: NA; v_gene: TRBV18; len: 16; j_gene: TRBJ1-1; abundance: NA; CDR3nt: TGTGCCAGCTCACCAAACGGGGGCGAAAGTATCACTGAAGCTTTCTTT; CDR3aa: CASSPNGGESITEAFF
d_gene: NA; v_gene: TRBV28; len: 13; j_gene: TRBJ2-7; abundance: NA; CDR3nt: TGTGCCAGCAGTTTAGTGAGGCCCCCCGAGCAGTACTTC; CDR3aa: CASSLVRPPEQYF
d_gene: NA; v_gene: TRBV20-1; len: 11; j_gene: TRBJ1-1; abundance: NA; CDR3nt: TGCAGTGCTTCAGGGATCACTGAAGCTTTCTTT; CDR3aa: CSASGITEAFF
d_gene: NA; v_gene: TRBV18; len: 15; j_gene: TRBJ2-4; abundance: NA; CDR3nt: TGTGCCAGCGCCTTAAAGGGGGAAGCCAAAAACATTCAGTACTTC; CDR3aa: CASALKGEAKNIQYF
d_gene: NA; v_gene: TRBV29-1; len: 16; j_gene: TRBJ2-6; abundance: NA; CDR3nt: TGCAGCGTCCCACGGGGCACCCCAAGCGGGGCCAACGTCCTGACTTTC; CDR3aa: CSVPRGTPSGANVLTF
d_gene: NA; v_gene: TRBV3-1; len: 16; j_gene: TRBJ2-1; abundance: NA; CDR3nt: TGTGCCAGCAGCCATACGCGAGCCTACTCCTACAATGAGCAGTTCTTC; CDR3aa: CASSHTRAYSYNEQFF